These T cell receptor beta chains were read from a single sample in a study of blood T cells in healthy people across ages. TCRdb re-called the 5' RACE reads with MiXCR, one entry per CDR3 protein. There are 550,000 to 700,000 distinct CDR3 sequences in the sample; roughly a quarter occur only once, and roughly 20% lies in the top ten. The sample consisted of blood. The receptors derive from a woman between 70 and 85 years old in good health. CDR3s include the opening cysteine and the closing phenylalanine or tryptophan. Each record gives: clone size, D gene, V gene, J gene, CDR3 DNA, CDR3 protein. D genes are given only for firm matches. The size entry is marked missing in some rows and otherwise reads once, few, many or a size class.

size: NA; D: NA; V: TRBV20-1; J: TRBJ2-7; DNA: TGCAGTGCTAGTAACGACTACGAGCAGTACTTC; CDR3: CSASNDYEQYF
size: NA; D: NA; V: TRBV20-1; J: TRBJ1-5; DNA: TGCAGTGCTAGCCACCAGGGCCAGCCCCAGCATTTT; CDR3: CSASHQGQPQHF
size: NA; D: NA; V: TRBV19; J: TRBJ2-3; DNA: TGTGCCAGTAGTTGGTCAGATACGCAGTATTTT; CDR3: CASSWSDTQYF
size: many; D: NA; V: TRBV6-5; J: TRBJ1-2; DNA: TGTGCCAGCAGTTATGATGTAGGCGGGTCGGCGAAAGGCTACACCTTC; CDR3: CASSYDVGGSAKGYTF
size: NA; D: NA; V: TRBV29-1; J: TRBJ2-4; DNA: TGCAGCGTCAAAAGGGGAAACAGTGGGGAAAACATTCAGTACTTC; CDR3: CSVKRGNSGENIQYF
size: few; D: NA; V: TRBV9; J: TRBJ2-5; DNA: TGTGCCAGCAGCGTAGCCGGGGAAGAGACCCAGTACTTC; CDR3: CASSVAGEETQYF
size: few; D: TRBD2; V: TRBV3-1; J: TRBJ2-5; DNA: TGTGCCAGCAGCCAAGCTGGGACTAGCCGGGAGACCCAGTACTTC; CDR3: CASSQAGTSRETQYF
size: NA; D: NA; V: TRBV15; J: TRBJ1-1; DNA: TGTGCCACCAGCAGCGCGGGGGGTCTTTCTGAAGCTTTCTTT; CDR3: CATSSAGGLSEAFF
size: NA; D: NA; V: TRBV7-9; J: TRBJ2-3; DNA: TGTGCCAGCAGCCCCCTAACTAGCACAGATACGCAGTATTTT; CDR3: CASSPLTSTDTQYF
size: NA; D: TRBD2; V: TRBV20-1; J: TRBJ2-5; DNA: TGCAGTGCTGTAACAGCGGGGGTCCAGTACTTC; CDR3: CSAVTAGVQYF
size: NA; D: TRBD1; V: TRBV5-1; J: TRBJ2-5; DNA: TGCGCCAGCAGCAACGGACAGGGCGAAGAGACCCAGTACTTC; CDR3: CASSNGQGEETQYF
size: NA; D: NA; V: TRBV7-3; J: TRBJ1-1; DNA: TGTGCCAGCAGCTTAAACACAGCTATGAACACTGAAGCTTTCTTT; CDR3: CASSLNTAMNTEAFF
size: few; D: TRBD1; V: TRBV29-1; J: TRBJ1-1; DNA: TGCAGCGCTTCCCCGACAGGGTTGAACACTGAAGCTTTCTTT; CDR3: CSASPTGLNTEAFF
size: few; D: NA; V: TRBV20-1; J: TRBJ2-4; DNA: TGCAGTGCTAGATCCGGGGCGATCTTTGCCAAAAACATTCAGTACTTC; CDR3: CSARSGAIFAKNIQYF
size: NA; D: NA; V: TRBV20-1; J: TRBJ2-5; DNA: TGCAGTGCTAGAGTTACGGAGACCCAGTACTTC; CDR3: CSARVTETQYF
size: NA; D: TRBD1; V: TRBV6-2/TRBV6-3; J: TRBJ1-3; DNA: TGTGCCAGCTCCGACGCAGGGGGCTCTGGAAACACCATATATTTT; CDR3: CASSDAGGSGNTIYF
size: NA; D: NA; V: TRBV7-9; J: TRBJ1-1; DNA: TGTGCCAGCAGCGCCGGGACCGCGGGTAGGACTGAAGCTTTCTTT; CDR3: CASSAGTAGRTEAFF
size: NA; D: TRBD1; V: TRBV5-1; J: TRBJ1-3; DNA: TGCGCCAGCAAGATTGGCGTGACAGGGGTTGGTTCTGGAAACACCATATATTTT; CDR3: CASKIGVTGVGSGNTIYF
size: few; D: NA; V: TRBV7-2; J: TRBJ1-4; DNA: TGTGCCAGCAGCTTACACAGGTCGAGCAATGAAAAACTGTTTTTT; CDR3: CASSLHRSSNEKLFF
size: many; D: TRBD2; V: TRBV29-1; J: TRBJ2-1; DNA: TGCAGCGTGCCACCCACTAGCGGAGGTCACAATGAGCAGTTCTTC; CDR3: CSVPPTSGGHNEQFF
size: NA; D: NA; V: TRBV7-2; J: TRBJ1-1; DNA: TGTGCCAGCAGCGTACAGCGTCGCGAAGCTTTCTTT; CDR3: CASSVQRREAFF
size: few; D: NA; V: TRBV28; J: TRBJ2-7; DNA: TGTGCCAGCAGTTTACAGGGGACCGGCGAGCAGTACTTC; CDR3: CASSLQGTGEQYF
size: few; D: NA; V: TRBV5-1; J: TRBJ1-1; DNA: TGCGCCAGCAGCTTTGGCAGGGCGGGGGACACTGAAGCTTTCTTT; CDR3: CASSFGRAGDTEAFF
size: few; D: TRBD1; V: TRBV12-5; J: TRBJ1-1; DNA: TGTGCTAGTGGTTTGGGACAGGGTGGCAACACTGAAGCTTTCTTT; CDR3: CASGLGQGGNTEAFF
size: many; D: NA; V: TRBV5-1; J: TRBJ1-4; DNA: TGCGCCAGCAGCGCGAACGCGGGGGCGATTGAAAAACTGTTTTTT; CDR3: CASSANAGAIEKLFF
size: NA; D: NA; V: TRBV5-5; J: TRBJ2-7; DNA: TGTGCCAGCAGCTTGCCGGGAAAACAGGCTCGAGACGAGCAGTACTTC; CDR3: CASSLPGKQARDEQYF
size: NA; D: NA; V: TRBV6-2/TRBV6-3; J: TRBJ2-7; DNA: TGTGCCAGCAGTTACGATCGGGGGGCCGAGTACGAGCAGTACTTC; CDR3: CASSYDRGAEYEQYF
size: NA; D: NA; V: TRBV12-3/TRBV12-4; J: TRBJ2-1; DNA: TGTGCCAGCAAAGTGGCTAACAATGAGCAGTTCTTC; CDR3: CASKVANNEQFF
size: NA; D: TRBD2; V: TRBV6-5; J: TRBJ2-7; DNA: TGTGCCAGCAGCTACTACCCGTCAGCGGGGGAGCAGTACTTC; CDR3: CASSYYPSAGEQYF
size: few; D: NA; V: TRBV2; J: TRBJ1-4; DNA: TGTGGCACCAATCGGGGGACGTATGATGAAAAACTGTTTTTT; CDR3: CGTNRGTYDEKLFF
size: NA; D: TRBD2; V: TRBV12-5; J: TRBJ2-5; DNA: TGTGCTAGTGGTCCGGGACTCCTAGCGGGGGGCATTCGGGAGACCCAGTACTTC; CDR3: CASGPGLLAGGIRETQYF
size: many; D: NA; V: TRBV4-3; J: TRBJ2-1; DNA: TGCGCCAGCAGCCAAGACTACTTTTCCTACAATGAGCAGTTCTTC; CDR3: CASSQDYFSYNEQFF